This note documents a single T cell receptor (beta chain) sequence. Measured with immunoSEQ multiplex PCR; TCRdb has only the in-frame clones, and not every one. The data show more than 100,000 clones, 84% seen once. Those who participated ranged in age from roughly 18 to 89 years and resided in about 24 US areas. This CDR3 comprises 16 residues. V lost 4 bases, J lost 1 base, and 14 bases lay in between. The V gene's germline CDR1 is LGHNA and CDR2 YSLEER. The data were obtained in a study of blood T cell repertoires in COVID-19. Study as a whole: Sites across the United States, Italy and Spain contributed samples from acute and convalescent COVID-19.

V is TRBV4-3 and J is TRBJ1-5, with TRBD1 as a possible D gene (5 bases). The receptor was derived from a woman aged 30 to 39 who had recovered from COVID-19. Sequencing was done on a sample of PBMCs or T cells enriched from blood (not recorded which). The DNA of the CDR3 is TGCGCCAGCAGCCCGTCCAGGGCCTTGAGCAATCAGCCCCAGCATTTT. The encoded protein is CASSPSRALSNQPQHF.